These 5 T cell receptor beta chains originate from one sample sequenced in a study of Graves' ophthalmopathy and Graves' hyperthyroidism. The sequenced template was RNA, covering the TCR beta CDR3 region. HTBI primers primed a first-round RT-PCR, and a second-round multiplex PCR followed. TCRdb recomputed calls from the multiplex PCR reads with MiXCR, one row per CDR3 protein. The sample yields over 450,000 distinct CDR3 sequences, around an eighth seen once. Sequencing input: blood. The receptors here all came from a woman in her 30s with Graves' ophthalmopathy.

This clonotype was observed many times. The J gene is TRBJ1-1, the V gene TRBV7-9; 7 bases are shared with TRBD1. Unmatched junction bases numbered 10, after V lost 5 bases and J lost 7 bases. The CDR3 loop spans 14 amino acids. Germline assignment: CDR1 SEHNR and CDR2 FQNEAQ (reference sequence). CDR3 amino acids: CASSPQTGTGEAFF. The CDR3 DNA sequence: TGTGCCAGCAGCCCACAGACAGGGACGGGTGAAGCTTTCTTT.

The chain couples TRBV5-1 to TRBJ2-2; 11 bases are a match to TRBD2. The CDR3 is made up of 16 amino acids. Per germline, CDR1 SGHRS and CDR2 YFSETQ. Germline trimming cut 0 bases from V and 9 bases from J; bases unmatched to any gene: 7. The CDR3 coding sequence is TGCGCCAGCAGCTTGGCGCTAGCGGGAGGTAACCGGGAGCTGTTTTTT. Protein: CASSLALAGGNRELFF.

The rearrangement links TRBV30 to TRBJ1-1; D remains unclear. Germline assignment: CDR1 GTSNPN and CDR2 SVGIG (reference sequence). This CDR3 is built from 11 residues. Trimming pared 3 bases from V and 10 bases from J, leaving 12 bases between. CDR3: CAWSGRRGAFF. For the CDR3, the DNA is TGTGCCTGGAGCGGCCGCCGGGGAGCTTTCTTT.

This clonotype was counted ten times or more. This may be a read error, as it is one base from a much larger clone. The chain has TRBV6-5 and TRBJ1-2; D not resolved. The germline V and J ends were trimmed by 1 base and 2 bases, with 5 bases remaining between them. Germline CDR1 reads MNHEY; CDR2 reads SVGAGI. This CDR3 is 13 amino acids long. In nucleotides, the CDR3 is TGTGCCAGCAGTTACTTCACGAACTATGGCTACACCTTC. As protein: CASSYFTNYGYTF.

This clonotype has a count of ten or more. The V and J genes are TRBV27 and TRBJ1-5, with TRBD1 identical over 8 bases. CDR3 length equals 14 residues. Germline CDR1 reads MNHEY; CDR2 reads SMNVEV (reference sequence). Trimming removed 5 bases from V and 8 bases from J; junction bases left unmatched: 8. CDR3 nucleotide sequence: TGTGCCAGCAGTCACCGGGACAGGAGAGAGCCCCAGCATTTT. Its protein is CASSHRDRREPQHF.